The clone carrying this T cell receptor (beta chain) turned up a few times. Its specificity is not known. These data originate in a study of radiotherapy plus CTLA-4 blockade in lung cancer. Study at large: With less than 40% of patients having disease control, objective responses were seen in 15% to 20%. Study conclusions and caveats: In blood, tumor-derived TCR clones expanded after radiotherapy plus ipilimumab.

This CDR3 has 13 amino acids. Germline V gene lookup returns CDR1 SGHNT and CDR2 YYREEE (reference sequence). Deletions cut 4 bases from V and 5 bases from J, with 12 bases between. Assay used: immunoSEQ multiplex PCR; TCRdb lists only in-frame clones, some missing. The sample records roughly 55,000 clones, under 75% being singletons. The rearrangement uses TRBV5-4 and TRBJ1-2, with D tentatively TRBD1 (5 bases). The specimen was peripheral blood, collected from a patient treated with radiotherapy plus ipilimumab. The receptor's source is a human donor with non-small cell lung cancer whose response to radiotherapy plus ipilimumab could not be evaluated. The chain's CDR3 is CASSRGGGYGYTF. The CDR3 nucleotides are TGTGCCAGCAGCCGGGGGGGAGGGTATGGCTACACCTTC.